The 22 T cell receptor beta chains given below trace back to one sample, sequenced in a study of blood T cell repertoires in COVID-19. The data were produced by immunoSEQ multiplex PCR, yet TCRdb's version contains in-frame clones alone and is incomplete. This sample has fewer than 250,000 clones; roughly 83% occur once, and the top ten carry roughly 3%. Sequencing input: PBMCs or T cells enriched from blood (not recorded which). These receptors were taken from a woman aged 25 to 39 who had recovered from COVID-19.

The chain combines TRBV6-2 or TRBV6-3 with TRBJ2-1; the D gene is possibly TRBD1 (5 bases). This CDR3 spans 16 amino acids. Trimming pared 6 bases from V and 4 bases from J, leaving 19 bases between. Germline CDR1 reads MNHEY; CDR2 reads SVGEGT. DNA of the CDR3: TGTGCCAGCAGCACCTTAACAGGAAGGGCATACAATGAGCAGTTCTTC. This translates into CASSTLTGRAYNEQFF.

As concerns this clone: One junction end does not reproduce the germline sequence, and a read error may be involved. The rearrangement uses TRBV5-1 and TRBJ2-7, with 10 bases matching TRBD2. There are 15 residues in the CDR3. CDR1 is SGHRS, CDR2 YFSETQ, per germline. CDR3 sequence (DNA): TGCGCCCGCAGCGGGGGGGGCGGGGGATCCGACGAGCAGTACTTC. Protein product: CARSGGGGGSDEQYF.

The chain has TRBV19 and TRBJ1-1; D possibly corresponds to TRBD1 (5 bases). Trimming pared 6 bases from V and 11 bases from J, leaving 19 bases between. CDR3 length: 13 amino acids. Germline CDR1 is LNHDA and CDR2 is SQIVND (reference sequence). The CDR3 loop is CASSSLGAFIAFF. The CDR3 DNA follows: TGTGCCAGTAGCTCTCTAGGGGCGTTTATCGCTTTCTTT.

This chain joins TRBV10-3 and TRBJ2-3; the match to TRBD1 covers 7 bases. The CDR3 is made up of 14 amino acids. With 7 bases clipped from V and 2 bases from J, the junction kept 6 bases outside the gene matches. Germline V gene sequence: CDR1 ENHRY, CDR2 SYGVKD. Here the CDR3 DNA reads TGTGCCATCATGAGGACAGGTGTCACAGATACGCAGTATTTT. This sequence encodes CAIMRTGVTDTQYF.

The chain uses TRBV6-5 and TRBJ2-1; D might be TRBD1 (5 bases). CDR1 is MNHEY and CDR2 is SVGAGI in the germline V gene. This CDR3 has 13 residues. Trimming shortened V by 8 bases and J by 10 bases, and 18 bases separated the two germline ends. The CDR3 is CASLRGGRGEQFF. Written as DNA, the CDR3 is TGTGCCAGCCTAAGGGGCGGACGCGGCGAGCAGTTCTTC.

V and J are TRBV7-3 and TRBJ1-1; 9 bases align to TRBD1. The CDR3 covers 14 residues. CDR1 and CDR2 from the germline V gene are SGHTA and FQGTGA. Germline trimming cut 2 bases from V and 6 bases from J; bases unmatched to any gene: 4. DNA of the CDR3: TGTGCCAGCAGCTTAGGGACAGGGCGGTCTGAAGCTTTCTTT. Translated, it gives CASSLGTGRSEAFF.

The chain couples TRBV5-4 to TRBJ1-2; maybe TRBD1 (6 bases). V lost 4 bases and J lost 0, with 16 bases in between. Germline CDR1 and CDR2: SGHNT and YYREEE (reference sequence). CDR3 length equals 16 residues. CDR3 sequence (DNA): TGTGCCAGCAGCCCGACCGACAGGTTTTCTAACTATGGCTACACCTTC. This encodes CASSPTDRFSNYGYTF.

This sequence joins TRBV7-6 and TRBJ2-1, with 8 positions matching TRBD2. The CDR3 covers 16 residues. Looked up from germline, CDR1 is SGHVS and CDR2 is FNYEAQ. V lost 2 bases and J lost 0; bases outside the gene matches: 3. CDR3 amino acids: CASSLIAGSSYNEQFF. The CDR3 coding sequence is TGTGCCAGCAGCTTAATAGCGGGGAGCTCCTACAATGAGCAGTTCTTC.

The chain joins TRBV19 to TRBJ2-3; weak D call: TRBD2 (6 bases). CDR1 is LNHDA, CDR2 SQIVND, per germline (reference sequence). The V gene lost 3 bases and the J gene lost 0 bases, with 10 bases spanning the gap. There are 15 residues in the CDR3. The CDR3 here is CASSILGGSTDTQYF. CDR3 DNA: TGTGCCAGTAGTATTCTCGGGGGTAGCACAGATACGCAGTATTTT.

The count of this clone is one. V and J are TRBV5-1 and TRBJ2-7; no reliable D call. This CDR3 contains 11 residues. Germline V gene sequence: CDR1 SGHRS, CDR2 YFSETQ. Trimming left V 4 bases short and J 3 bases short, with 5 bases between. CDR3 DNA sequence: TGCGCCAGCAGCGTCATCTACGAGCAGTACTTC. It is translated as CASSVIYEQYF. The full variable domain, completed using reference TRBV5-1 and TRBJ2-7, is KAGVTQTPRYLIKTRGQQVTLSCSPISGHRSVSWYQQTPGQGLQFLFEYFSETQRNKGNFPGRFSGRQFSNSRSEMNVSTLELGDSALYLCASSVIYEQYFGPGTRLTVT.

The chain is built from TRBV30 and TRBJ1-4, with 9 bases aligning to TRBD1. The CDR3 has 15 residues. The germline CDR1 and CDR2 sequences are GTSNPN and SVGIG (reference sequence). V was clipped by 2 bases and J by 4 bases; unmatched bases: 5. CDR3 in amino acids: CAWSWGQGLNEKLFF. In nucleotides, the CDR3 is TGTGCCTGGAGTTGGGGACAGGGTCTTAATGAAAAACTGTTTTTT.

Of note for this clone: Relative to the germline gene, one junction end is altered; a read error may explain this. The DNA of the CDR3 is TGTGCTAGCAGCTCCCTAGGGGGGGTAGGGAGAGGGGACATTCAGTACTTC. Protein product: CASSSLGGVGRGDIQYF. The V gene is TRBV7-7, the J gene TRBJ2-4; tentatively, D is TRBD2 (7 bases). From germline, CDR1 is SSHAT and CDR2 FNYEAQ (reference sequence). The CDR3 spans 17 residues.

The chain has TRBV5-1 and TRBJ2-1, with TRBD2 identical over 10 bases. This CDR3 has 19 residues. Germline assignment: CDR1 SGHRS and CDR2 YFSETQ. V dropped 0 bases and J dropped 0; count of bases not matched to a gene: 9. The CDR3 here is CASSLVGSGGSSSYNEQFF. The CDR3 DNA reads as TGCGCCAGCAGCTTGGTCGGTAGCGGGGGGTCGAGCTCCTACAATGAGCAGTTCTTC.

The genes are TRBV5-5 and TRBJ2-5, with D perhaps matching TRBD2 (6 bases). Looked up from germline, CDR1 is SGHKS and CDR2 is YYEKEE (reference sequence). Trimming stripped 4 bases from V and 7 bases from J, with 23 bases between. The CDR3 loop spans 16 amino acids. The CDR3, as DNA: TGTGCCAGCAGCCTAAGTAGTGGGGGAGGCTTCGGGACCCAGTACTTC. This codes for CASSLSSGGGFGTQYF.

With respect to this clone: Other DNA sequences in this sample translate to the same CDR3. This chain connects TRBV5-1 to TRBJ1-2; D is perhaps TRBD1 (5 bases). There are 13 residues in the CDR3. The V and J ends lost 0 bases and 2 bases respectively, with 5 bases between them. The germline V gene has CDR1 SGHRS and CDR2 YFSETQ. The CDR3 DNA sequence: TGCGCCAGCAGCTTGGGACAGAACTATGGCTACACCTTC. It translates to CASSLGQNYGYTF.

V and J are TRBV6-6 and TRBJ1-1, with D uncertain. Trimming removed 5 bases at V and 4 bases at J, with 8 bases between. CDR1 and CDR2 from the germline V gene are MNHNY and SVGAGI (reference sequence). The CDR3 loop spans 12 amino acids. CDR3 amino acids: CASSGVFTEAFF. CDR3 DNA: TGTGCCAGCAGTGGAGTATTCACTGAAGCTTTCTTT.

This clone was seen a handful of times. The CDR3 coding sequence is TGTGCCAGCAGCTTGGACAGGGGGTCTGCAGATACGCAGTATTTT. Protein: CASSLDRGSADTQYF. The chain carries TRBV5-4 and TRBJ2-3, with 8 bases identical to TRBD1. CDR3 size: 15 residues. Unmatched junction bases numbered 4, after V lost 0 bases and J lost 4 bases. Germline values: CDR1 SGHNT, CDR2 YYREEE (reference sequence).

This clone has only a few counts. CDR3 loop: CASSRERTALTEAFF. The DNA of the CDR3 is TGTGCCAGCAGCCGAGAACGGACAGCACTCACTGAAGCTTTCTTT. The rearrangement uses TRBV14 and TRBJ1-1; D may be TRBD1 (6 bases). CDR1 and CDR2 from the germline V gene are SGHDN and FVKESK. CDR3 length: 15 amino acids. V lost 4 bases, J lost 4 bases, and 16 bases lay in between.

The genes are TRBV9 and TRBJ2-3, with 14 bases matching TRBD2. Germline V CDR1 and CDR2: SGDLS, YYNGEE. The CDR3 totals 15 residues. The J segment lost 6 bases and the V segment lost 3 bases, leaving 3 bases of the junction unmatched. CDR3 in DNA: TGTGCCAGCAGCGGGGGACTAGCGGGAGACGATACGCAGTATTTT. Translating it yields CASSGGLAGDDTQYF.

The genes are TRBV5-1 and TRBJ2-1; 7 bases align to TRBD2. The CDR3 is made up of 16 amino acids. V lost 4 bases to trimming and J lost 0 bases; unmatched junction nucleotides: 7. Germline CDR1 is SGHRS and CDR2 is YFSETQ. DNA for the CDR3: TGCGCCAGCAGCGCAAGCGGGGCTAGCTCCTACAATGAGCAGTTCTTC. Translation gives CASSASGASSYNEQFF.

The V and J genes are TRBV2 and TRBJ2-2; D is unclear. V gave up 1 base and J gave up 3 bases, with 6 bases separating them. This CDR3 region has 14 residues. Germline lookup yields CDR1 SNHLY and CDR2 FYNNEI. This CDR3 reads CASSEVRDTGELFF. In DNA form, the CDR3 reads TGTGCCAGCAGTGAAGTTCGGGACACCGGGGAGCTGTTTTTT.

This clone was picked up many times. The CDR3 loop reads CASSLAVGEDGYTF. The CDR3 DNA reads as TGCGCCAGCAGCTTGGCAGTAGGGGAGGATGGCTACACCTTC. V usage is TRBV5-1 and J usage is TRBJ1-2; possibly TRBD1 for D (5 bases). The CDR3 extends over 14 amino acids. The V gene lost 0 bases and the J gene lost 6 bases, with 12 bases spanning the gap. The germline gives CDR1 SGHRS, CDR2 YFSETQ.